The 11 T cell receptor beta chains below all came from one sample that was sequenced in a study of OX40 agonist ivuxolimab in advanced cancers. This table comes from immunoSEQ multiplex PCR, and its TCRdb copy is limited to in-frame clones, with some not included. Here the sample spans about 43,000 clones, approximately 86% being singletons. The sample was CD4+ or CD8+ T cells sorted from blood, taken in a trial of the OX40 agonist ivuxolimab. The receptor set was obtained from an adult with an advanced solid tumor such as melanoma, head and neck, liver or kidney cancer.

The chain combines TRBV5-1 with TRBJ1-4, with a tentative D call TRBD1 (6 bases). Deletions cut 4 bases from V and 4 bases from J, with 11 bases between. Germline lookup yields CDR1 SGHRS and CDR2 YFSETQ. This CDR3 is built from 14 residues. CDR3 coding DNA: TGCGCCAGCAGCCCCGGACAGATTAATGAAAAACTGTTTTTT. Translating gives CASSPGQINEKLFF.

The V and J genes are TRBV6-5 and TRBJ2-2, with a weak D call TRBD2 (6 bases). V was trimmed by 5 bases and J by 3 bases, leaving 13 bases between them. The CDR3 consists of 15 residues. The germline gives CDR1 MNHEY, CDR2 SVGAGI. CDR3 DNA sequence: TGTGCCAGCAGTCCCGGGACTCGGTACACCGGGGAGCTGTTTTTT. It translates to CASSPGTRYTGELFF.

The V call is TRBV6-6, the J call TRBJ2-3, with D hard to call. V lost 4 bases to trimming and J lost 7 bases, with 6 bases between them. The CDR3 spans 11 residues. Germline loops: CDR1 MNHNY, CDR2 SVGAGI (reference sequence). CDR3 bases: TGTGCCAGCAGTTCTACCCATACGCAGTATTTT. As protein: CASSSTHTQYF.

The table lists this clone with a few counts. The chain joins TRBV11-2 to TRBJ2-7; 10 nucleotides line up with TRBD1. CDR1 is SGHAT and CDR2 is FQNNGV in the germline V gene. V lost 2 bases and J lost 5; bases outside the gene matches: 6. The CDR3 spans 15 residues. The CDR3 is CASSLYLGQGNEQYF. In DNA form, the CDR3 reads TGTGCCAGCAGCTTATACCTGGGACAGGGGAACGAGCAGTACTTC.

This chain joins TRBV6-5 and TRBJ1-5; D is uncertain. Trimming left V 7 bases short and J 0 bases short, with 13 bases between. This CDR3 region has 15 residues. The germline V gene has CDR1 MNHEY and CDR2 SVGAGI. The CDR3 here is CASTPSTFSNQPQHF. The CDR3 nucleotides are TGTGCCAGCACCCCCTCTACCTTTAGCAATCAGCCCCAGCATTTT.

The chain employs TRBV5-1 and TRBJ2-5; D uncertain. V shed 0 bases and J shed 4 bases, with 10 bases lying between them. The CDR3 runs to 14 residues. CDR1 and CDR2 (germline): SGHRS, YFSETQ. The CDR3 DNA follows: TGCGCCAGCAGCTTGGAGGGTAAGGTAGAGACCCAGTACTTC. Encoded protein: CASSLEGKVETQYF.

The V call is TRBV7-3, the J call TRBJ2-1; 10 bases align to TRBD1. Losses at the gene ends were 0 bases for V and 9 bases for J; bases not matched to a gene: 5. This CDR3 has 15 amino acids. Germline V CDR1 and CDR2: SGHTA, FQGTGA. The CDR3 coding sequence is TGTGCCAGCAGCTTAACGACGGGACAGGGGTTTGAGCAGTTCTTC. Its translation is CASSLTTGQGFEQFF. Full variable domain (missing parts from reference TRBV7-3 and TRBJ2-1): GAGVSQTPSNKVTEKGKYVELRCDPISGHTALYWYRQSLGQGPEFLIYFQGTGAADDSGLPNDRFFAVRPEGSVSTLKIQRTERGDSAVYLCASSLTTGQGFEQFFGPGTRLTVL.

The CDR3 loop reads CAWSVPGAGELFF. CDR3 in DNA: TGTGCCTGGAGTGTACCAGGGGCCGGGGAGCTGTTTTTT. The chain combines TRBV30 with TRBJ2-2, with D possibly TRBD1 on 6 matching bases. Germline CDR1 and CDR2: GTSNPN and SVGIG (reference sequence). Trimming stripped 0 bases from V and 6 bases from J, with 8 bases between. The CDR3 extends over 13 amino acids.

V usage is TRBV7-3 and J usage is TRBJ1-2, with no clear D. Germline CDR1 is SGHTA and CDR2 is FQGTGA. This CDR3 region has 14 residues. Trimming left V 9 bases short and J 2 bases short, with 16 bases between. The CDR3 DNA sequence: TGTGCCAGTTCCTGGTTAGCAAAAAACTATGGCTACACCTTC. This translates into CASSWLAKNYGYTF.

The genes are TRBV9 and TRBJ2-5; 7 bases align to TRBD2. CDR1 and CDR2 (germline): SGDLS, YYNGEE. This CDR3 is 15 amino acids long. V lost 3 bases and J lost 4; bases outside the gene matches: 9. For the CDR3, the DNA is TGTGCCAGCAGCGCGACTAGCACCCTGAGAGAGACCCAGTACTTC. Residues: CASSATSTLRETQYF.

The CDR3 region has the DNA TGTGCCAGTAGCTTACAGGGGGCACAGCCCCAGCATTTT. This translates into CASSLQGAQPQHF. V and J are TRBV19 and TRBJ1-5; TRBD1 agrees at 9 bases. This CDR3 comprises 13 residues. Losses at the gene ends were 6 bases for V and 7 bases for J; bases not matched to a gene: 4. Germline values: CDR1 LNHDA, CDR2 SQIVND (reference sequence).